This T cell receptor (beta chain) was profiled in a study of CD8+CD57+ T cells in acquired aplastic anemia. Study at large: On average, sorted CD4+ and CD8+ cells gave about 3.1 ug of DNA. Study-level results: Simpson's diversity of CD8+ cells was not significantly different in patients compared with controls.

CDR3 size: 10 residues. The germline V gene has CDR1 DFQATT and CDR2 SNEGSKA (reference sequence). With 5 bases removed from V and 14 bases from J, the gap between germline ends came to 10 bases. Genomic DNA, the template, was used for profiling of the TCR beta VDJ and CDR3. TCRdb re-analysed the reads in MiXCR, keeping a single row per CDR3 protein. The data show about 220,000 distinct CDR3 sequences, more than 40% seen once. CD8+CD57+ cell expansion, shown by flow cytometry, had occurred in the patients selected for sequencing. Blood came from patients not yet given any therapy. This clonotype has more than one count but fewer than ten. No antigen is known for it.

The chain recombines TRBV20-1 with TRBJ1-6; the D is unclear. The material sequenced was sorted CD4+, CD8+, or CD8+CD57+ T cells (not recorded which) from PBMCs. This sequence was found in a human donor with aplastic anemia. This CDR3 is CSAVDRSLHF. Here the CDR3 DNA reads TGCAGTGCTGTTGACCGGTCCCTCCACTTT.